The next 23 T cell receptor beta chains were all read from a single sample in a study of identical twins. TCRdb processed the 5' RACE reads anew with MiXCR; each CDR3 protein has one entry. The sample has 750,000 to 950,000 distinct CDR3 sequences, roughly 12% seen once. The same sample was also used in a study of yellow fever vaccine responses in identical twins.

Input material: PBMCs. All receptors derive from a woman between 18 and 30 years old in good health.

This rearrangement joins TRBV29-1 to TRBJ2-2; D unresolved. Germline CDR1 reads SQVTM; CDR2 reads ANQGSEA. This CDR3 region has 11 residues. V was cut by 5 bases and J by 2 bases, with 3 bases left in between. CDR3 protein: CSVKNTGELFF. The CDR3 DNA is TGCAGCGTTAAAAACACCGGGGAGCTGTTTTTT.

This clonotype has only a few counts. CDR3 region: CASRGGTWDRDYEQYV. The CDR3 nucleotides read TGTGCCAGCAGGGGGGGAACATGGGACAGGGACTACGAGCAGTACGTC. This chain uses TRBV6-2 or TRBV6-3 with TRBJ2-7; 9 bases agree with TRBD1. Germline V lookup: CDR1 MNHEY, CDR2 SVGEGT. This CDR3 contains 16 residues. V gave up 6 bases and J gave up 3 bases; unmatched junction bases: 12.

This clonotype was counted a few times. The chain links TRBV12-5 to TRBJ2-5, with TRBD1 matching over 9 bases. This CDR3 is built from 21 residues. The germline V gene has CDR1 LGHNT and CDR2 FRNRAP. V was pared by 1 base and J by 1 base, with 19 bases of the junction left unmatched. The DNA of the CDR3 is TGTGCTAGTGGTTTGGACCCCAAAACGGGACAGGGCCCTACCTTCCAAGAGACCCAGTACTTC. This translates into CASGLDPKTGQGPTFQETQYF.

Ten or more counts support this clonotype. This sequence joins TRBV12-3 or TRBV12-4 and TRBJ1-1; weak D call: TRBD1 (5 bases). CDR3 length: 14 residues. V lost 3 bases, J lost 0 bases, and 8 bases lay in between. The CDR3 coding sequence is TGTGCCAGCAGTTTTCAGGGAATGAACACTGAAGCTTTCTTT. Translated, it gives CASSFQGMNTEAFF.

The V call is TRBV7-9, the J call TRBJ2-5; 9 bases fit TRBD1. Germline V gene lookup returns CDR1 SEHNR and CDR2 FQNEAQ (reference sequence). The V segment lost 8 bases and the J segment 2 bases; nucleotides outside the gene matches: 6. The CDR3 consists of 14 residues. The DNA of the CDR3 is TGTGCCAGCGAGTACAGGGGGCGACAAGAGACCCAGTACTTC. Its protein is CASEYRGRQETQYF.

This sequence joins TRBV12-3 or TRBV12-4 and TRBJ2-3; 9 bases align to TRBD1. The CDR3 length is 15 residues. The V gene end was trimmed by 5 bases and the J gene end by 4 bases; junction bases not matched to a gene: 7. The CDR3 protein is CASSPGTGISDTQYF. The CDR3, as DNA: TGTGCCAGCAGTCCTGGGACAGGGATTTCAGATACGCAGTATTTT.

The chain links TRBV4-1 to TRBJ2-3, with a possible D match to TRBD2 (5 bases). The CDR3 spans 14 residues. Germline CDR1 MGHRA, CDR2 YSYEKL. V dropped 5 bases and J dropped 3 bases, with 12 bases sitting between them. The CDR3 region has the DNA TGCGCCAGCAGCTACCCCGGGAAAACAGATACGCAGTATTTT. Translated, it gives CASSYPGKTDTQYF.

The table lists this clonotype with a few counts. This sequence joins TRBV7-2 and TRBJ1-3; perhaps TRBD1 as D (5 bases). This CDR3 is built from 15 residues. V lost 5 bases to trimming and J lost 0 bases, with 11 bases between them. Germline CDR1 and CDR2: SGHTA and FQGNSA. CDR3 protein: CASSPGGSSGNTIYF. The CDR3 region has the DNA TGTGCCAGCAGCCCGGGGGGGAGCTCTGGAAACACCATATATTTT.

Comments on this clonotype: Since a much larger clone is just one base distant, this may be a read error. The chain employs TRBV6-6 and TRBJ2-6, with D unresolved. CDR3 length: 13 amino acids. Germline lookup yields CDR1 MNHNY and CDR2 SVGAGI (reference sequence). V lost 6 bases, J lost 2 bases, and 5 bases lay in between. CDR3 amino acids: CASSAAGANVLTF. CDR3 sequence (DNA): TGTGCCAGCAGCGCCGCTGGGGCCAACGTCCTGACTTTC.

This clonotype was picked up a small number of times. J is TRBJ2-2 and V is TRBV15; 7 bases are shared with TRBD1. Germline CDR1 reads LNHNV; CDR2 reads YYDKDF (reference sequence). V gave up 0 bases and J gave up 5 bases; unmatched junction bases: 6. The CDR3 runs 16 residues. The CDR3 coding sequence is TGTGCCACCAGCAGAGAGGGGCAGGGGGTTACCGGGGAGCTGTTTTTT. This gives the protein CATSREGQGVTGELFF.

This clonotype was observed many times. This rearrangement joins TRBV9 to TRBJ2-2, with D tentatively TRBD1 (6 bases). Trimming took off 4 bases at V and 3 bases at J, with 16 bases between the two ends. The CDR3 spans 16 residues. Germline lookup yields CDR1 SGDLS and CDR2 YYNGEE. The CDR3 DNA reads TGTGCCAGCAGCCCCCGTCGGGACAAGGACACCGGGGAGCTGTTTTTT. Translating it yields CASSPRRDKDTGELFF. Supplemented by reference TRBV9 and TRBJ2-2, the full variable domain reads DSGVTQTPKHLITATGQRVTLRCSPRSGDLSVYWYQQSLDQGLQFLIQYYNGEERAKGNILERFSAQQFPDLHSELNLSSLELGDSALYFCASSPRRDKDTGELFFGEGSRLTVL.

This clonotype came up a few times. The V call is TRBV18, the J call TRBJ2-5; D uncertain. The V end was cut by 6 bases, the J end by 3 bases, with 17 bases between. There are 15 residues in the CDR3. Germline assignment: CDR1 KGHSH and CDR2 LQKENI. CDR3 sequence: CASSPTSPLKETQYF. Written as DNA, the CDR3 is TGTGCCAGCTCCCCAACAAGCCCTCTGAAAGAGACCCAGTACTTC.

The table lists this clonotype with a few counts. This chain's CDR3 is CSARDMQGGTEAFF. CDR3 sequence (DNA): TGCAGTGCTAGAGATATGCAGGGTGGGACTGAAGCTTTCTTT. The J gene is TRBJ1-1, the V gene TRBV20-1; D possibly corresponds to TRBD1 (5 bases). Trimming cost V 0 bases and J 5 bases, with 13 bases left between them. CDR1 is DFQATT, CDR2 SNEGSKA, per germline (reference sequence). The CDR3 contains 14 residues.

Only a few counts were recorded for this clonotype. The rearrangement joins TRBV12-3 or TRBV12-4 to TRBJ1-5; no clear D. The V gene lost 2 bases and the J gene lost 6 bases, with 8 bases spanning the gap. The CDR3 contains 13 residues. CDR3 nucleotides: TGTGCCAGCAGTTTAAATAGGGCTCAGCCCCAGCATTTT. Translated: CASSLNRAQPQHF.

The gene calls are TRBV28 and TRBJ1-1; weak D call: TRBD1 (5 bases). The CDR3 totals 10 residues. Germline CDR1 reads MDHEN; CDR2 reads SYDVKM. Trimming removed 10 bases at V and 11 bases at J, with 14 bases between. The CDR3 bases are TGTGCCACAACCGGGGCCGGCGCTTTCTTT. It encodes CATTGAGAFF.

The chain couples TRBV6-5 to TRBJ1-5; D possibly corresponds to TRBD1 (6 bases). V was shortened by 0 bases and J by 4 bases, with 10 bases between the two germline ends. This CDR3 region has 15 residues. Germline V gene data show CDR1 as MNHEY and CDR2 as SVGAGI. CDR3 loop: CASSYSGGFNQPQHF. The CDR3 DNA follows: TGTGCCAGCAGTTACTCAGGGGGTTTTAATCAGCCCCAGCATTTT.

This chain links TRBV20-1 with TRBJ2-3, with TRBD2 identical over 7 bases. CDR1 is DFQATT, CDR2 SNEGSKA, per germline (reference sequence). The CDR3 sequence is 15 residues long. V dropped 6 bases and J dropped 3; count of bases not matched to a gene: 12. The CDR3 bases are TGCAGTGCCCCCGCTCGGGGGGTAATAACAGATACGCAGTATTTT. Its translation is CSAPARGVITDTQYF.

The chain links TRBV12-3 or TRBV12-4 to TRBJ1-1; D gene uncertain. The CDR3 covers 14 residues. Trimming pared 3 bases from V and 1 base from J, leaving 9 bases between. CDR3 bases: TGTGCCAGCAGTTTTAACAGCCCGAACACTGAAGCTTTCTTT. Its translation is CASSFNSPNTEAFF.

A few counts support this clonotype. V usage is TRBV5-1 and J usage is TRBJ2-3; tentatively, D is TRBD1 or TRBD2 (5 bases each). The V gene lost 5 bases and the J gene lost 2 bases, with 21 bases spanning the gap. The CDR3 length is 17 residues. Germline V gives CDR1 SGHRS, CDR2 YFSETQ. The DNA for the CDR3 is TGCGCCAGCAGATCTGGGACGGGTTTTAGGGACACAGATACGCAGTATTTT. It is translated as CASRSGTGFRDTDTQYF.

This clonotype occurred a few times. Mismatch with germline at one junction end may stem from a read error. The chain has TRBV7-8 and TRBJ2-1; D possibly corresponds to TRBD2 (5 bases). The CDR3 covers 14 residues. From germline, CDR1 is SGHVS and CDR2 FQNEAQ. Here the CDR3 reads CVSSLERVANEQFF. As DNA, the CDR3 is TGTGTCAGCAGCTTAGAACGAGTAGCGAATGAGCAGTTCTTC.

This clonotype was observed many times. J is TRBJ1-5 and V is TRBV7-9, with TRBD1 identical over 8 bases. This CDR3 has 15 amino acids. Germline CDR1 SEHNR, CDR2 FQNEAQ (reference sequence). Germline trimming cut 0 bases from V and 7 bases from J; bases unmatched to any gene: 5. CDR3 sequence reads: CASSLAGQGAQPQHF. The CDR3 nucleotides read TGTGCCAGCAGCTTAGCTGGGCAGGGGGCCCAGCCCCAGCATTTT. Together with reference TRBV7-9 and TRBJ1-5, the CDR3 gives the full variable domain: DTGVSQNPRHKITKRGQNVTFRCDPISEHNRLYWYRQTLGQGPEFLTYFQNEAQLEKSRLLSDRFSAERPKGSFSTLEIQRTEQGDSAMYLCASSLAGQGAQPQHFGDGTRLSIL.

CDR3 DNA: TGTGCCAGCAGTTATGGCCCTTTGGTTGAGCAGTACTTC. This encodes CASSYGPLVEQYF. The genes are TRBV6-5 and TRBJ2-7, with D unclear. V lost 3 bases, J lost 7 bases, and 13 bases lay in between. Germline V gene lookup returns CDR1 MNHEY and CDR2 SVGAGI. CDR3 size: 13 residues.

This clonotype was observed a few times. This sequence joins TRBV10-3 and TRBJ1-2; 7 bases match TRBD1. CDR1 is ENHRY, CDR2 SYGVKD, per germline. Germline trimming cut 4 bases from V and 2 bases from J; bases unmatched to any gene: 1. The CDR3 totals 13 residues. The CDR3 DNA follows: TGTGCCATCAGTGCGGGACAGAACTATGGCTACACCTTC. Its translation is CAISAGQNYGYTF.